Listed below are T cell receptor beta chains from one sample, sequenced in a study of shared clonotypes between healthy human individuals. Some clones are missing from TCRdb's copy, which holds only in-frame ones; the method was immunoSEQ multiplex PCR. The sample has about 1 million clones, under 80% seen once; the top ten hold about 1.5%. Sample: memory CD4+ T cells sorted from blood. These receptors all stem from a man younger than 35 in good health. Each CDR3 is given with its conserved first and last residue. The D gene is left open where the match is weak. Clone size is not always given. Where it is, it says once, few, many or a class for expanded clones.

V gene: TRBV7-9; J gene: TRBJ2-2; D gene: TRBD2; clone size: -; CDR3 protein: CASSLGTSGKGGELFF; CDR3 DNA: TGTGCCAGCAGCTTAGGGACTAGCGGGAAGGGCGGGGAGCTGTTTTTT
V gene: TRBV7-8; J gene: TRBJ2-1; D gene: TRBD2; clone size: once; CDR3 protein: CASSPRGGFYNEQFF; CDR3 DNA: TGTGCCAGCAGCCCTCGGGGGGGCTTCTACAATGAGCAGTTCTTC
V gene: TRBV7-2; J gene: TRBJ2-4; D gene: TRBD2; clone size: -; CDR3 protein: CASSLAPGLAGGGGNIQYF; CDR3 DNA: TGTGCCAGCAGCTTAGCCCCGGGACTAGCGGGCGGAGGGGGAAACATTCAGTACTTC
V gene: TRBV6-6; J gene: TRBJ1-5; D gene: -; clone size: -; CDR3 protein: CASSYSAGAGGQPQHF; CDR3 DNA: TGTGCCAGCAGTTACTCAGCGGGGGCTGGTGGTCAGCCCCAGCATTTT
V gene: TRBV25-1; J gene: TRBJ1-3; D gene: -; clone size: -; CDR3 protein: CASSDSWNRNTIYF; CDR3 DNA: TGTGCCAGCAGTGACTCTTGGAATCGAAACACCATATATTTT
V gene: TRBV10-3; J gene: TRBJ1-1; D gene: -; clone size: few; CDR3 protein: CAANDEVTDTEAFF; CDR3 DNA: TGTGCCGCCAACGACGAGGTCACGGACACTGAAGCTTTCTTT
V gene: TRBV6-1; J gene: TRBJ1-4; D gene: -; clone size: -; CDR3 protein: CASSRGENEKLFF; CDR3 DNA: TGTGCCAGCAGTAGAGGGGAGAACGAAAAACTGTTTTTT
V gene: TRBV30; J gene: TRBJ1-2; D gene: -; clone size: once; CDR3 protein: CAWGTGGVGEYGYTF; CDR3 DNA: TGTGCCTGGGGGACCGGTGGAGTAGGGGAGTATGGCTACACCTTC
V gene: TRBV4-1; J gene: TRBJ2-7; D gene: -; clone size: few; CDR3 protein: CASSLSTISSYEQYF; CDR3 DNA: TGCGCCAGCAGCCTCTCAACAATAAGCTCCTACGAGCAGTACTTC
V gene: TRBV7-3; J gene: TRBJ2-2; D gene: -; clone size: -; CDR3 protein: CASSPDLLGNTGELFF; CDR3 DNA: TGTGCCAGCAGCCCCGATCTACTAGGGAACACCGGGGAGCTGTTTTTT
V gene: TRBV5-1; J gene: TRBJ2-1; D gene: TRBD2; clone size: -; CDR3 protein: CASSLGAGTSAQEQFF; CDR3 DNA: TGCGCCAGCAGCTTGGGGGCCGGGACTAGCGCCCAAGAGCAGTTCTTC
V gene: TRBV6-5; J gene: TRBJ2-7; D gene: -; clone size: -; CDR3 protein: CASSTWLGNYEQYF; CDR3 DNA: TGTGCCAGCAGCACCTGGCTAGGGAACTACGAGCAGTACTTC
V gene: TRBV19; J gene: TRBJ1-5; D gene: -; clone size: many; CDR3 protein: CASTTSYQPQHF; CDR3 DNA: TGTGCCAGTACGACATCGTATCAGCCCCAGCATTTT
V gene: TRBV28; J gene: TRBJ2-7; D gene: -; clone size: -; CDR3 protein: CASSNNRARYF; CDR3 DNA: TGTGCCAGCAGTAACAACAGGGCACGCTACTTC
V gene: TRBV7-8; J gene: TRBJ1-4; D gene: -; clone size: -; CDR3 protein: CASSSGAGRDEKLFF; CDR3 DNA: TGTGCCAGCTCTAGCGGGGCAGGGAGGGACGAAAAACTGTTTTTT
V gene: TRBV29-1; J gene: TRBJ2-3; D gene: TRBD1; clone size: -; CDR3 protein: CSVGQGSTDTQYF; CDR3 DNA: TGCAGCGTGGGACAGGGAAGCACAGATACGCAGTATTTT
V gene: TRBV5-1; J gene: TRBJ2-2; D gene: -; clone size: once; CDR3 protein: CASSPQDGNTGELFF; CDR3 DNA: TGCGCCAGCAGCCCTCAGGACGGGAACACCGGGGAGCTGTTTTTT
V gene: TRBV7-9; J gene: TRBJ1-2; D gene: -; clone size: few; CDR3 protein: CASSLGNGQPYGYTF; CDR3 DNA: TGTGCCAGCAGCTTAGGTAACGGACAGCCCTATGGCTACACCTTC
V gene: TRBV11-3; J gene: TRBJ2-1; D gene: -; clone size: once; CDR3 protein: CASSSGSFGYNEQFF; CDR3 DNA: TGTGCCAGCAGCTCTGGGTCCTTCGGCTACAATGAGCAGTTCTTC
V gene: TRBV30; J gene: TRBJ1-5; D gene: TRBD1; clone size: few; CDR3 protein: CAVDRGGNQPQHF; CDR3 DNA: TGTGCCGTCGACAGGGGTGGCAATCAGCCCCAGCATTTT